Listed here are 20 T cell receptor beta chains from one sample, sequenced in a study of spatial heterogeneity in lung cancer. TCRdb reprocessed the 5' RACE reads with MiXCR, giving one entry per CDR3 protein. This sample has around 110,000 distinct CDR3 sequences, with 10% to 15% found just once. Time point in this sample: blood at routine non-recurrence follow-up after resection. The sequenced material consisted of unsorted whole RNA from tumor, nontumor lung or frozen PBMC. Specimen: PBMCs, collected at follow-up. The source of these receptors is a male donor with early-stage non-small cell lung cancer.

This clonotype was observed at least ten times. The chain uses TRBV11-1 and TRBJ2-3; no clear D. V lost 4 bases and J lost 5, with 10 bases in between. Germline V CDR1 and CDR2: SGHAT, FQDESV (reference sequence). CDR3 length: 13 residues. The chain's CDR3 is CASSSGPRDTQYF. Here the CDR3 DNA reads TGTGCCAGCAGCTCTGGACCTCGAGATACGCAGTATTTT.

The chain has TRBV28 and TRBJ1-2, with a possible D match to TRBD1 (5 bases). This CDR3 comprises 15 residues. Germline V lookup: CDR1 MDHEN, CDR2 SYDVKM. Deletions cut 7 bases from V and 0 bases from J, with 15 bases between. The DNA of the CDR3 is TGTGCCAGCAAAAAGTCACAGGCTCCTAACTATGGCTACACCTTC. Translation gives CASKKSQAPNYGYTF.

This sequence joins TRBV10-3 and TRBJ2-2; D remains unclear. With 0 bases removed from V and 12 bases from J, the gap between germline ends came to 5 bases. Germline-derived CDR1 and CDR2 are ENHRY and SYGVKD. CDR3 length equals 11 residues. The CDR3: CAISESWKLFF. The DNA of the CDR3 is TGTGCCATCAGTGAGTCATGGAAGCTGTTTTTT.

The rearrangement joins TRBV9 to TRBJ2-2, with 8 bases lining up with TRBD1. V was clipped by 2 bases and J by 3 bases; unmatched bases: 3. The CDR3 has 15 amino acids. CDR1 is SGDLS, CDR2 YYNGEE, per germline. The CDR3 protein is CASSVLQGDTGELFF. Written as DNA, the CDR3 is TGTGCCAGCAGCGTTTTACAGGGGGACACCGGGGAGCTGTTTTTT.

This clonotype was found many times. The V gene is TRBV28, the J gene TRBJ1-5, with D uncertain. Trimming shortened V by 3 bases and J by 3 bases, and 9 bases separated the two germline ends. The CDR3 runs to 14 residues. From germline, CDR1 is MDHEN and CDR2 SYDVKM. CDR3 residues: CASSFTGNNQPQHF. The CDR3 DNA reads as TGTGCCAGCAGTTTCACGGGTAACAATCAGCCCCAGCATTTT.

This clonotype was recorded a few times. The chain carries TRBV24-1 and TRBJ1-2; D gene uncertain. The length of the CDR3 is 14 residues. Germline V gene data show CDR1 as KGHDR and CDR2 as SFDVKD. The V end was cut by 5 bases, the J end by 2 bases, with 11 bases between. Here the CDR3 reads CATSGEDYNYGYTF. The DNA for the CDR3 is TGTGCCACCAGTGGGGAGGACTACAACTATGGCTACACCTTC.

There are many counts of this clonotype. The V and J genes are TRBV12-3 or TRBV12-4 and TRBJ1-5; tentative D call: TRBD1 (5 bases). There are 14 residues in the CDR3. The germline V and J ends were trimmed by 3 bases and 9 bases, with 15 bases remaining between them. The CDR3 loop reads CASSFGGSGTPQHF. The CDR3 DNA sequence: TGTGCCAGCAGTTTCGGGGGATCGGGTACGCCCCAGCATTTT.

There are many counts of this clonotype. This sequence joins TRBV7-9 and TRBJ2-1, with 13 bases identical to TRBD2. The CDR3 is 16 amino acids. CDR1 and CDR2 (germline): SEHNR, FQNEAQ (reference sequence). With V trimmed by 5 bases and J by 6 bases, 7 bases remained unmatched. The DNA of the CDR3 is TGTGCCAGCAGCCTCCCGGGACTAGCGGGGCCCAATGAGCAGTTCTTC. Its translation: CASSLPGLAGPNEQFF.

This clonotype has a count of ten or more. The chain uses TRBV27 and TRBJ1-1, with TRBD1 as a possible D gene (6 bases). Germline CDR1 and CDR2: MNHEY and SMNVEV (reference sequence). Trimming shortened V by 5 bases and J by 0 bases, and 7 bases separated the two germline ends. The CDR3 has 13 amino acids. The CDR3 here is CASSTGMNTEAFF. The CDR3 DNA reads as TGTGCCAGCAGTACAGGGATGAACACTGAAGCTTTCTTT.

This clonotype came up many times. The chain is built from TRBV29-1 and TRBJ2-1; D ambiguous. Germline-derived CDR1 and CDR2 are SQVTM and ANQGSEA. V gave up 0 bases and J gave up 8 bases, with 14 bases separating them. The CDR3 runs 14 residues. Written as DNA, the CDR3 is TGCAGCGTTGAAGATAAGGTCGGCGTGGATGAGCAGTTCTTC. It specifies CSVEDKVGVDEQFF.

The chain links TRBV7-6 to TRBJ2-2; D unclear. Germline V lookup: CDR1 SGHVS, CDR2 FNYEAQ. V was trimmed by 5 bases and J by 6 bases, leaving 10 bases between them. The CDR3 has 13 residues. The CDR3 protein is CASSQSGSGELFF. The CDR3 DNA follows: TGTGCCAGCAGCCAGAGTGGATCCGGGGAGCTGTTTTTT.

This chain links TRBV9 with TRBJ1-4; 7 nucleotides align to TRBD1. CDR1 and CDR2 (germline): SGDLS, YYNGEE. Losses at the gene ends were 3 bases for V and 0 bases for J; bases not matched to a gene: 2. The CDR3 spans 15 residues. Here the CDR3 reads CASSAGTATNEKLFF. CDR3 DNA sequence: TGTGCCAGCAGCGCCGGGACAGCAACTAATGAAAAACTGTTTTTT.

This clonotype was seen repeatedly, ten times or more. The rearrangement joins TRBV28 to TRBJ2-7, with TRBD2 identical over 7 bases. The CDR3 covers 14 residues. V lost 6 bases, J lost 2 bases, and 7 bases stayed unmatched. The germline gives CDR1 MDHEN, CDR2 SYDVKM. Here the CDR3 DNA reads TGTGCCAGCAGGGGCGGGGGTGGCCCCTACGAGCAGTACTTC. Protein: CASRGGGGPYEQYF.

This clonotype was recorded at least ten times. The chain carries TRBV2 and TRBJ1-4; the D is unclear. The CDR3 extends over 12 amino acids. The germline V gene has CDR1 SNHLY and CDR2 FYNNEI. Trimming left V 5 bases short and J 8 bases short, with 9 bases between. The CDR3: CASSSRWEKLFF. DNA for the CDR3: TGTGCCAGCAGTTCCAGGTGGGAAAAACTGTTTTTT.

This clonotype was seen more than once but under ten times. The chain is built from TRBV7-9 and TRBJ1-2; possible D gene TRBD1, 5 bases. With 2 bases removed from V and 4 bases from J, the gap between germline ends came to 14 bases. The CDR3 consists of 15 residues. CDR1 is SEHNR, CDR2 FQNEAQ, per germline (reference sequence). For the CDR3, the DNA is TGTGCCAGCAGCTTACAGGGACTTTTTTCCTATGGCTACACCTTC. Its translation is CASSLQGLFSYGYTF.

The sample holds a few counts of this clonotype. The chain has TRBV11-2 and TRBJ1-5; D is uncertain. CDR1 is SGHAT and CDR2 is FQNNGV in the germline V gene. V was pared by 0 bases and J by 7 bases, with 10 bases between. The CDR3 spans 14 residues. CDR3 protein: CASSLDPSGQPQHF. CDR3 coding DNA: TGTGCCAGCAGCTTAGATCCATCGGGGCAGCCCCAGCATTTT.

This clonotype has more than one count but fewer than ten. V usage is TRBV20-1 and J usage is TRBJ1-2; 9 positions match TRBD1. The V gene end was trimmed by 6 bases and the J gene end by 2 bases; junction bases not matched to a gene: 13. The V gene's germline CDR1 is DFQATT and CDR2 SNEGSKA (reference sequence). This CDR3 region has 16 residues. CDR3 coding DNA: TGCAGTGCCCATCACTGGACAGGGGAGGAGAACTATGGCTACACCTTC. This translates into CSAHHWTGEENYGYTF.

This clonotype has a count of ten or more. This chain joins TRBV5-1 and TRBJ2-3; unclear D gene. The CDR3 consists of 12 residues. Germline CDR1 and CDR2: SGHRS and YFSETQ. Trimming pared 0 bases from V and 6 bases from J, leaving 5 bases between. CDR3 bases: TGCGCCAGCAGCTTGGGGCTGGATACGCAGTATTTT. Its translation is CASSLGLDTQYF.

J is TRBJ1-2 and V is TRBV4-1; the D gene is possibly TRBD1 (5 bases). Between the trimmed V and J ends, which lost 2 bases and 3 bases, there was a span of 13 bases. The germline V gene has CDR1 MGHRA and CDR2 YSYEKL. The CDR3 is made up of 15 amino acids. The CDR3 nucleotides are TGCGCCAGCAGCCAATTACCTAGACAGCACTATGGCTACACCTTC. This codes for CASSQLPRQHYGYTF.

The V and J genes are TRBV28 and TRBJ1-5; 7 nucleotides align to TRBD1. V shed 4 bases and J 2 bases; nucleotides not matched to a gene: 8. Germline V gives CDR1 MDHEN, CDR2 SYDVKM. This CDR3 is 16 amino acids long. The CDR3 nucleotides are TGTGCCAGCAGTTCCAACCCCGGACAGGGCAATCAGCCCCAGCATTTT. It translates to CASSSNPGQGNQPQHF.